This record looks at one TCR beta chain sequence and its context. What it binds is unknown. V was trimmed by 6 bases and J by 10 bases, leaving 13 bases between them. The CDR3 runs 12 residues. Germline V gene lookup returns CDR1 MNHEY and CDR2 SVGAGI. This entry belongs to a study of graft-versus-host responses after intestinal transplantation. Background on the study: Among the recipients, all got anti-thymocyte globulin induction and then tacrolimus and steroids for about three years. Findings and limits, study-wide: In recipient marrow, GvH clones were found, and some appeared first in ileum or blood.

Profiled with immunoSEQ multiplex PCR; TCRdb holds only in-frame clones, not every one. The sample shows about 110,000 clones, about nine tenths of them seen only once. The J gene is TRBJ2-1, the V gene TRBV6-5; D not certain. This specimen consisted of unstimulated CD4+ T cells sorted from spleen or lymph node cells, obtained before transplant. The source of this sequence is a human donor who was the organ donor for an intestinal transplant. CDR3 bases: TGTGCCAGCAGCGACCACTGGCAAGAGCAGTTCTTC. It yields the protein CASSDHWQEQFF.